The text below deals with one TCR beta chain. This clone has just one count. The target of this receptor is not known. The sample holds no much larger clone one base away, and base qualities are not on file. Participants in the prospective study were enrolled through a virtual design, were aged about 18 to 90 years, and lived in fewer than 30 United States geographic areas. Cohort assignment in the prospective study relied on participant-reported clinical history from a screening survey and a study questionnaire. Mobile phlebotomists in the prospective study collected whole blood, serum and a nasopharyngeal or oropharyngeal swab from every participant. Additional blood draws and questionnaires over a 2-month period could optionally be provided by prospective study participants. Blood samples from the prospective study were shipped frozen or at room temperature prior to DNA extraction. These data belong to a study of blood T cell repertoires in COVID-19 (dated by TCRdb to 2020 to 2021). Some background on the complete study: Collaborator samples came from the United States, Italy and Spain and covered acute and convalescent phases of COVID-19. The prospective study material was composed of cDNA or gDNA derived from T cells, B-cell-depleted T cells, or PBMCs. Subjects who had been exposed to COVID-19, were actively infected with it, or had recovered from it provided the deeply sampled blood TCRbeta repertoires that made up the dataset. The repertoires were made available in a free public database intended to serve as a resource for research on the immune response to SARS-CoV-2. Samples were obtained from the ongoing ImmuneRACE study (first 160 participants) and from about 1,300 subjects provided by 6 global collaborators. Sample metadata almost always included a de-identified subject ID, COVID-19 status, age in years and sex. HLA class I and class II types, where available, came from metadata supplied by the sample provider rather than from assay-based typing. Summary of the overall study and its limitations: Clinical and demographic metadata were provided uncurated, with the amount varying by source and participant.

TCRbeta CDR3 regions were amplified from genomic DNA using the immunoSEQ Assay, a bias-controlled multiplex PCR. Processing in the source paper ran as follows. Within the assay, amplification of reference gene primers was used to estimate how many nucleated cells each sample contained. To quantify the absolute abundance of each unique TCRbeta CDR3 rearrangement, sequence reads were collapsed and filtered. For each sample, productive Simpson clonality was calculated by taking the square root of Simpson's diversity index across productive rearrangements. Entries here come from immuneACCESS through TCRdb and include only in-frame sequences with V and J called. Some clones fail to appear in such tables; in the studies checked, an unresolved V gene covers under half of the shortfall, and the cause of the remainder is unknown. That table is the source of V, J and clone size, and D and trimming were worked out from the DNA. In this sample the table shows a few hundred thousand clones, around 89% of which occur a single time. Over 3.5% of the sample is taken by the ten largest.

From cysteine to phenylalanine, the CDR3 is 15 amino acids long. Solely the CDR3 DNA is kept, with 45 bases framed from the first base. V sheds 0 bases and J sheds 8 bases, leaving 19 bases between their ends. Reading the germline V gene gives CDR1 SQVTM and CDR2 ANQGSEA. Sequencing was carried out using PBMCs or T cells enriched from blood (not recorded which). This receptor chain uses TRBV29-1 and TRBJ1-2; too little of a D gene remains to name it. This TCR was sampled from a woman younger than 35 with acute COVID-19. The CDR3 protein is CSVEDRYFAGIGYTF. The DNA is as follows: TGCAGCGTTGAAGATCGTTATTTTGCCGGGATCGGCTACACCTTC.